This T cell receptor (beta chain) was retrieved from a study of cytomegalovirus exposure and HLA in healthy donors. Primers included in the PCR were 60 Vbeta and 13 Jbeta primers. TCRdb's table, derived via immunoSEQ multiplex PCR, lists solely in-frame clones and lacks some. The profile shows roughly 140,000 clones, under 70% of them singletons. V was cut by 5 bases and J by 0 bases, with 8 bases left in between. The CDR3 sequence is 13 residues long. Germline CDR1 reads GTSNPN; CDR2 reads SVGIG (reference sequence). The sequence derives from a woman in her thirties in good health and CMV-seropositive. The gene calls are TRBV30 and TRBJ1-3, with TRBD1 as a possible D gene (5 bases). Sequencing was done on a sample of PBMCs. The CDR3 protein is CAWDSFSGNTIYF. The CDR3 DNA follows: TGTGCCTGGGACAGCTTCTCTGGAAACACCATATATTTT.